This T cell receptor (beta chain) emerged from a study of CD8 T cells in ankylosing spondylitis. Findings and limits, study-wide: In the blood and synovial fluid of reactive arthritis, some motif variants had been previously reported. Ankylosing spondylitis blood seemed to carry a telltale TCR beta motif made of eight highly homologous variants.

This clonotype has ten or more counts. Its specificity is unknown. CDR3 length: 16 amino acids. Germline values: CDR1 SGHVS, CDR2 FQNEAQ. V lost 4 bases, J lost 2 bases, and 18 bases lay in between. Libraries of TCR beta came from quantitative 5'-RACE with molecular barcodes. One entry per CDR3 protein results from TCRdb running MiXCR on the 5' RACE reads. The sample records 250,000 to 400,000 distinct CDR3 sequences, roughly 11% being singletons. This chain uses TRBV7-8 with TRBJ2-7, with D perhaps given as TRBD1 or TRBD2 (6 bases each). Sequencing input: blood, either unsorted or a sorted T cell fraction (not recorded which). This sequence was found in a female donor with ankylosing spondylitis or in good health (not recorded which). The chain's CDR3 is CASSSLRGERPYEQYF. CDR3 bases: TGTGCCAGCAGCTCGCTTAGGGGGGAGCGTCCCTACGAGCAGTACTTC.